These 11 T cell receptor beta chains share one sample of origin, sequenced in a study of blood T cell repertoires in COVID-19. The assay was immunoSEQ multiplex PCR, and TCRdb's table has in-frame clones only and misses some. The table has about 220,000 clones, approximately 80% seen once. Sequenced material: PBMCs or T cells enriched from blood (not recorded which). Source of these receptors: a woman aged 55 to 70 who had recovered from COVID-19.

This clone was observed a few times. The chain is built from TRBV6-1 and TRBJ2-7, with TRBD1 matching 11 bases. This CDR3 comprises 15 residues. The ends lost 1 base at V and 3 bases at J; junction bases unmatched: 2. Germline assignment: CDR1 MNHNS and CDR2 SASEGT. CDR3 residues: CASSEVGTGGYEQYF. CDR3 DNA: TGTGCCAGCAGTGAAGTCGGGACAGGGGGCTACGAGCAGTACTTC.

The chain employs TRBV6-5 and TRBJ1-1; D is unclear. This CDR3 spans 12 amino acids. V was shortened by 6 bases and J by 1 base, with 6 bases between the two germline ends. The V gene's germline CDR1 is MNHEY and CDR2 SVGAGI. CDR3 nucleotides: TGTGCCAGCAGCAACAGGAACACTGAAGCTTTCTTT. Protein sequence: CASSNRNTEAFF.

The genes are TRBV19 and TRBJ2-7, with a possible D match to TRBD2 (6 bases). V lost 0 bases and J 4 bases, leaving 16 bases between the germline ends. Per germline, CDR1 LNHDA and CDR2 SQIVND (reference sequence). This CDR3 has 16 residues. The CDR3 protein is CASSIDGTQRTYEQYF. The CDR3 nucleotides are TGTGCCAGTAGTATAGACGGGACTCAAAGGACTTACGAGCAGTACTTC.

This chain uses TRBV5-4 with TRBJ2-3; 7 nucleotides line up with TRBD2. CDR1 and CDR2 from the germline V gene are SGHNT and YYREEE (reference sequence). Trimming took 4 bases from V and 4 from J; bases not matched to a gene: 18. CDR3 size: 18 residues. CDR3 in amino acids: CASSRSGMGEGLADTQYF. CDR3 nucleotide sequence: TGTGCCAGCAGCCGTTCCGGGATGGGGGAGGGCCTCGCAGATACGCAGTATTTT.

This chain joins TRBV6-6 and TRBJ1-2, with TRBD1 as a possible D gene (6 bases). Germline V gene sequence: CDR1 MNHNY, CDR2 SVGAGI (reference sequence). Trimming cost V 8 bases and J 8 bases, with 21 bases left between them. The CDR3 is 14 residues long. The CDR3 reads CASAADSVWDGYTF. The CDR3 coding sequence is TGTGCCAGCGCAGCGGACAGCGTTTGGGACGGCTACACCTTC.

The CDR3 nucleotides read TGTGCCAGCAGTTACTCGACGCAGGAGGGCTATGGCTACACCTTC. Protein product: CASSYSTQEGYGYTF. The chain uses TRBV6-2 or TRBV6-3 and TRBJ1-2, with unresolved D. This CDR3 is built from 15 residues. Germline assignment: CDR1 MNHEY and CDR2 SVGEGT. Trimming took 0 bases from V and 4 from J, leaving 12 bases between them.

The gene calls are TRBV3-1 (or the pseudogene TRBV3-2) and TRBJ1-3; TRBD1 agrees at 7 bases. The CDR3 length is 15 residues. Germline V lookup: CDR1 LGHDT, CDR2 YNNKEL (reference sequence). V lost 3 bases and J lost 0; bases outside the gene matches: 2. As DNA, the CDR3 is TGTGCCAGCAGCCAGGCAGGGGGCTCTGGAAACACCATATATTTT. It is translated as CASSQAGGSGNTIYF.

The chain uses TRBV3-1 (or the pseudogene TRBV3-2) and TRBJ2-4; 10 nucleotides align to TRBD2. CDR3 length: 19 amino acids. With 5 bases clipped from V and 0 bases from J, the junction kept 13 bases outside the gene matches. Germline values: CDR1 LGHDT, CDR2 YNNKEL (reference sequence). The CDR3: CASSTVGAGGPRAKNIQYF. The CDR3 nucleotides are TGTGCCAGCAGCACCGTGGGAGCGGGAGGGCCACGAGCCAAAAACATTCAGTACTTC.

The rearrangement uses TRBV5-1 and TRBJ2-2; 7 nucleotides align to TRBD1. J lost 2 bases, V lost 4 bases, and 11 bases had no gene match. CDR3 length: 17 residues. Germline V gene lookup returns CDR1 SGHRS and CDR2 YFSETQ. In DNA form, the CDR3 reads TGCGCCAGCAGCAGACTGAGGACAGGCGTCAACACCGGGGAGCTGTTTTTT. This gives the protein CASSRLRTGVNTGELFF.

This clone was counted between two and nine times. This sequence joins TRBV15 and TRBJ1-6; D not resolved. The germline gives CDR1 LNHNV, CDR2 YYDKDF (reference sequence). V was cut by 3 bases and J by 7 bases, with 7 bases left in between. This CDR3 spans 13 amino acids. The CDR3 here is CATSSGLNSPLHF. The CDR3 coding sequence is TGTGCCACCAGCAGTGGACTCAATTCACCCCTCCACTTT.

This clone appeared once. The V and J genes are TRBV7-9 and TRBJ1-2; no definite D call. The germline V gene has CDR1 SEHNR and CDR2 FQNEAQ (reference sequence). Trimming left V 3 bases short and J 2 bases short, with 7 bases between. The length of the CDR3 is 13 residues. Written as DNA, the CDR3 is TGTGCCAGCAGCTTGAACAGAAACTATGGCTACACCTTC. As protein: CASSLNRNYGYTF. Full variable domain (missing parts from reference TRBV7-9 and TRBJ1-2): DTGVSQNPRHKITKRGQNVTFRCDPISEHNRLYWYRQTLGQGPEFLTYFQNEAQLEKSRLLSDRFSAERPKGSFSTLEIQRTEQGDSAMYLCASSLNRNYGYTFGSGTRLTVV.